This T cell receptor (beta chain) was sequenced for a study of T cells after yellow fever vaccination. Findings and caveats of the study: On re-exposure, the response was weaker but peaked faster, at day 5 versus 15. Abundant clonotypes from the bulk population could contaminate FACS-sorted repertoires. At under 97% for CD4 and 75% to 90% for CD8, most primary-vaccination clones showed up again after the booster.

After removal of 6 bases from V and 1 base from J, the junction contained 4 bases not matched to a gene. Germline V lookup: CDR1 KGHSH, CDR2 LQKENI. There are 15 residues in the CDR3. TCRdb reanalysed the 5' RACE reads using MiXCR and keeps one entry per CDR3 protein. The data contain 310,000 or so distinct CDR3 sequences, around 7% of them seen just once; the ten biggest clones take up over 15%. This clonotype was seen a few times. As yet, its antigen is unknown. This material consisted of PBMCs, taken about 49 days after the first yellow fever vaccination. The sequence came from a man younger than 35 who received the YFV17D yellow fever vaccine. This sequence joins TRBV18 and TRBJ2-1; 9 bases are shared with TRBD2. In DNA, the CDR3 is TGTGCCAGCTCTGCTGGACTAGCGTCCTACAATGAGCAGTTCTTC. Translating gives CASSAGLASYNEQFF.